This paragraph reports one T cell receptor (beta chain). The data stem from a study of cytomegalovirus exposure and HLA in healthy donors. Both 60 Vbeta primers and 13 Jbeta primers went into the PCR. Profiled with immunoSEQ multiplex PCR; TCRdb holds only in-frame clones, not every one. Of 100,000 to 130,000 clones detected, 77% appear once; the ten largest clones hold more than 4%. Germline V gene data show CDR1 as SEHNR and CDR2 as FQNEAQ (reference sequence). The CDR3 covers 18 residues. V shed 1 base and J 4 bases; nucleotides not matched to a gene: 11. Specimen: PBMCs. The V gene is TRBV7-9, the J gene TRBJ2-3; 10 nucleotides agree with TRBD1. The receptor comes from a male donor in good health and CMV-seronegative. The CDR3 region has the DNA TGTGCCAGCAGCTTAGAAGAGTTCCGGGACAGGGGCGCAGATACGCAGTATTTT. Its protein product is CASSLEEFRDRGADTQYF.